Listed below are T cell receptor beta chains from one sample, sequenced in a study of blood T cell repertoires in COVID-19. Sequencing used immunoSEQ multiplex PCR; TCRdb keeps in-frame clones, though not all of them. Of around 260,000 clones in the sample, roughly 92% were seen once. The sequencing input was peripheral blood. The source of these receptors is a woman aged 25-40 years with COVID-19, enrolled during active disease. CDR3s include the opening cysteine and the closing phenylalanine or tryptophan. The order of the fields is D gene, J gene, V gene, clone size, CDR3 DNA, CDR3 protein. The D gene is left open where the match is weak. Clone size is shown for a subset of rows, as once, few, many or a class of expanded clone.

>NA|TRBJ2-2|TRBV5-4|NA
TGTGCCAGCCAAACCGGGAATTGGGCCGGGGAGCTGTTTTTT
CASQTGNWAGELFF
>TRBD1|TRBJ2-1|TRBV29-1|NA
TGCAGCGCTCGGACAGGGAAAACCCTCAATGAGCAGTTCTTC
CSARTGKTLNEQFF
>NA|TRBJ2-3|TRBV5-4|few
TGTGCCAGCAGCTTACTGGATACGCAGTATTTT
CASSLLDTQYF
>TRBD2|TRBJ2-2|TRBV29-1|NA
TGCAGCGTTGAGGGTGTAGCGGGTGAGGGGACCGGGGAGCTGTTTTTT
CSVEGVAGEGTGELFF
>TRBD1|TRBJ2-7|TRBV27|once
TGTGCCAGCAGGGTATATACACAGGGGGTTATGTCCGAGCAGTACTTC
CASRVYTQGVMSEQYF
>TRBD1|TRBJ2-3|TRBV5-8|NA
TGTGCCAGCAGTCAGAGCCGGGACAGGGGGCAGTATTTT
CASSQSRDRGQYF
>NA|TRBJ2-7|TRBV7-9|NA
TGTGCCAGCAGCCCAGTCGCAACGGGAGTTTACGAGCAGTACTTC
CASSPVATGVYEQYF
>TRBD1|TRBJ1-5|TRBV30|NA
TGTGCCTGGAGTGCTCTGACAGGGGGGGATCAGCCCCAGCATTTT
CAWSALTGGDQPQHF
>TRBD2|TRBJ2-3|TRBV29-1|NA
TGCAGCGTTGAAGATCAGCTAGCGGGAGCGCCAGATACGCAGTATTTT
CSVEDQLAGAPDTQYF
>TRBD2|TRBJ2-3|TRBV5-4|NA
TGTGCCAGCAGCCCTGGACTAGCGGGAGCCACAGATACGCAGTATTTT
CASSPGLAGATDTQYF
>NA|TRBJ1-2|TRBV6-6|NA
TGTGCCAGCAGTTACCCGCAGCCGACAGCAGATGGCTACACCTTC
CASSYPQPTADGYTF
>TRBD1|TRBJ1-1|TRBV20-1|NA
TGCAGTGCTAGTTCGGGACAGGGGGCCAACACTGAAGCTTTCTTT
CSASSGQGANTEAFF
>NA|TRBJ1-5|TRBV7-9|once
TGTGCCAGCAGCTTAGGACAGTTCAATCAGCCCCAGCATTTT
CASSLGQFNQPQHF
>NA|TRBJ2-4|TRBV27|NA
TGTGCCAGCAGTTTCACTCCCGGACTAGCCAAAAACATTCAGTACTTC
CASSFTPGLAKNIQYF
>TRBD1|TRBJ1-3|TRBV2|NA
TGTGCCAGCAGTGCAGGGGGAACGAGGGGAAACACCATATATTTT
CASSAGGTRGNTIYF
>NA|TRBJ1-1|TRBV5-1|NA
TGCGCCAGCAGCTTGACCACAGGAAATCCCACTGAAGCTTTCTTT
CASSLTTGNPTEAFF
>NA|TRBJ1-3|TRBV5-8|NA
TGTGCCAGCAGCTTGTCAGGGGTGGAAACTGGAAACACCATATATTTT
CASSLSGVETGNTIYF
>TRBD2|TRBJ2-2|TRBV2|NA
TGTGCCAGCAGTGAACTAGCGGACACCGGGGAGCTGTTTTTT
CASSELADTGELFF
>NA|TRBJ2-1|TRBV9|NA
TGTGCCAGCAGCTCCCGGAGAGGGGGTGATGGCAATGAGCAGTTCTTC
CASSSRRGGDGNEQFF
>TRBD1|TRBJ1-1|TRBV25-1|NA
TGTGCCAGCAGTGAATATGGACAGGGGTCGAACACTGAAGCTTTCTTT
CASSEYGQGSNTEAFF
>NA|TRBJ1-4|TRBV19|NA
TGTGCCAGTAGTATAGGGACTACTAATGAAAAACTGTTTTTT
CASSIGTTNEKLFF
>NA|TRBJ1-1|TRBV19|NA
TGTGCCAGTAGCCCGACAGTCGTAGCGAACACTGAAGCTTTCTTT
CASSPTVVANTEAFF
>TRBD2|TRBJ2-7|TRBV3-1/TRBV3-2|NA
TGTGCCAGCAGCTCAATCGGACTAGCGGGAGAGGGGGTCTCCTACGAGCAGTACTTC
CASSSIGLAGEGVSYEQYF
>TRBD2|TRBJ2-7|TRBV6-5|once
TGTGCCAGCAGTTCGGGTAGCGGGATGTACGAGCAGTACTTC
CASSSGSGMYEQYF
>NA|TRBJ1-5|TRBV15|NA
TGTGCCACCAGCAGAGAGGGGGGATCGAATCAGCCCCAGCATTTT
CATSREGGSNQPQHF
>NA|TRBJ1-4|TRBV3-1/TRBV3-2|NA
TGTGCCAGCAGCCAAGAGGCAGGAACTAATGAAAAACTGTTTTTT
CASSQEAGTNEKLFF
>NA|TRBJ2-3|TRBV27|NA
TGTGCCAGCAGGACGGACTTTGACACAGATACGCAGTATTTT
CASRTDFDTDTQYF